The entry below describes one TCR beta chain. This entry comes from a study of blood T cell repertoires in COVID-19. Turning to the study itself: Material from acute and convalescent COVID-19 was sourced from the United States, Italy and Spain.

In the authors' methods: Reference gene primer amplification gave estimated nucleated cell counts. Only in-frame clones appear in the TCRdb table, and some are missing; sequencing was by immunoSEQ multiplex PCR. V and J calls and clone size are given by that table; D and trimming were obtained from the DNA. The top ten hold more than 1.5% of the sample, which has around 130,000 clones, 65% to 85% seen once. Germline assignment: CDR1 SGHDN and CDR2 FVKESK. Between the trimmed V and J ends, which lost 4 bases and 10 bases, there was a span of 19 bases. The CDR3 totals 14 residues. The sequence was collected from a man between 65 and 80 years old with acute or convalescent COVID-19. The chain combines TRBV14 with TRBJ2-5; D might be TRBD2 (6 bases). The sequenced sample consisted of peripheral blood. Here the CDR3 DNA reads TGTGCCAGCAGCCCTAAGACAATAATCGGGAGCCAGTACTTC. Translating it yields CASSPKTIIGSQYF.